The clone carrying this T cell receptor beta chain was seen a few times. This entry comes from a study of blood T cell repertoires in COVID-19. Study in general: Italy, Spain and the United States were the sources of the convalescent and acute COVID-19 samples.

This table comes from immunoSEQ multiplex PCR, and its TCRdb copy is limited to in-frame clones, with some not included. The sample yields some 200,000 clones, just over 85% seen once. Material: peripheral blood. This TCR derives from a man older than 75 with acute or convalescent COVID-19.

Here the CDR3 reads CASSYLTSGNVYEQYF. Here the CDR3 DNA reads TGTGCCAGCAGTTATTTGACTAGCGGGAACGTCTACGAGCAGTACTTC. This chain joins TRBV6-5 and TRBJ2-7; 11 nucleotides match TRBD2. Per germline, CDR1 MNHEY and CDR2 SVGAGI. V was pared by 3 bases and J by 3 bases, with 7 bases of the junction left unmatched. The CDR3 totals 16 residues.